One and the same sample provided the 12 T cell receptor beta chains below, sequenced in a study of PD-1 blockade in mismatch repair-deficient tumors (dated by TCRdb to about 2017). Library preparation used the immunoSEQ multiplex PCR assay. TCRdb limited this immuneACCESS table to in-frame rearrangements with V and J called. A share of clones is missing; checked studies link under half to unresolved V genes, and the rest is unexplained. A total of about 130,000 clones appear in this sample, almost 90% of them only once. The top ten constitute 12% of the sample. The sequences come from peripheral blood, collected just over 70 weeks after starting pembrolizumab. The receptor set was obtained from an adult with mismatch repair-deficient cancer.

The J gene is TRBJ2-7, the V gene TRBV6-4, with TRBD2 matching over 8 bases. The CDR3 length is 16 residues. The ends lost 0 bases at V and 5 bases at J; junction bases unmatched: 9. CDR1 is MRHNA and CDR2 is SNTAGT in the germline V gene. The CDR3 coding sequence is TGTGCCAGCAGTGACTCGATGCGGCGGGAGGCCGACGAGCAGTACTTC. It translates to CASSDSMRREADEQYF.

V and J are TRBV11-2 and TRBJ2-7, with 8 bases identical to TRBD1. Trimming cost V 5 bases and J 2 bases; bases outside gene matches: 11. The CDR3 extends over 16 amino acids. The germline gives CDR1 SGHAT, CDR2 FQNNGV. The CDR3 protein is CASSPNTWDRPYEQYF. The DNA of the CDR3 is TGTGCCAGCAGCCCCAACACCTGGGACAGGCCCTACGAGCAGTACTTC.

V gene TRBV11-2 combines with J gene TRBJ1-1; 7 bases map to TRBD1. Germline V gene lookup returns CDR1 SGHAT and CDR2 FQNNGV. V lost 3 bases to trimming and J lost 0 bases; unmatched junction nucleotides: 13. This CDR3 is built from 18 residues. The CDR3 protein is CASSLDRPVVFMNTEAFF. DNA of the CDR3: TGTGCCAGCAGCTTGGACAGGCCAGTGGTGTTTATGAACACTGAAGCTTTCTTT.

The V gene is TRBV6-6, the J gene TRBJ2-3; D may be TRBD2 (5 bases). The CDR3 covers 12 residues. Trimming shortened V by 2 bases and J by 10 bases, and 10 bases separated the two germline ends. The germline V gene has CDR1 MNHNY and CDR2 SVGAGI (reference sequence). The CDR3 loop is CASSYPPRAQYF. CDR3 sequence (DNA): TGTGCCAGCAGTTACCCCCCGCGGGCGCAGTATTTT.

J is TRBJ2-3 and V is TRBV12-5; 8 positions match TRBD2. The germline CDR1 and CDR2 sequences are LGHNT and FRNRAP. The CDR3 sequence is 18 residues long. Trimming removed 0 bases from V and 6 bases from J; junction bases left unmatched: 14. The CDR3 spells CASGLVLAGGRLRDTQYF. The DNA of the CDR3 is TGTGCTAGTGGTTTGGTTTTGGCGGGGGGTCGCCTGAGGGATACGCAGTATTTT.

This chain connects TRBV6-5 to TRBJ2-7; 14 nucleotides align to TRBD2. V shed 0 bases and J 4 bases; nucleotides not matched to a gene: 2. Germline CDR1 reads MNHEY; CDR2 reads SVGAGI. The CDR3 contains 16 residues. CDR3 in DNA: TGTGCCAGCAGTTACTCTTGGACTAGCGGGAGGTACGAGCAGTACTTC. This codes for CASSYSWTSGRYEQYF.

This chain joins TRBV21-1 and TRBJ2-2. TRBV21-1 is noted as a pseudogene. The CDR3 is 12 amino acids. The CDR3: CASRGAGGELFF. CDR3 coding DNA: TGTGCCAGCAGAGGGGCGGGCGGGGAGCTGTTTTTT.

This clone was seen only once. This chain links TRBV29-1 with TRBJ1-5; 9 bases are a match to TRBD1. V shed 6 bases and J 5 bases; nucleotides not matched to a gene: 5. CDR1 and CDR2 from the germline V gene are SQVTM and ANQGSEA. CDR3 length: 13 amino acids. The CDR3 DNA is TGCAGCGTAACAGGGGGCAGCGATCAGCCCCAGCATTTT. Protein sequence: CSVTGGSDQPQHF.

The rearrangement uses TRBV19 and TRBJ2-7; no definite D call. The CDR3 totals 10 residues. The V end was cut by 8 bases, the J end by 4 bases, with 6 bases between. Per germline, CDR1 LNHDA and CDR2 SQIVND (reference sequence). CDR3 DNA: TGTGCCAGTGGGCAGTACGAGCAGTACTTC. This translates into CASGQYEQYF.

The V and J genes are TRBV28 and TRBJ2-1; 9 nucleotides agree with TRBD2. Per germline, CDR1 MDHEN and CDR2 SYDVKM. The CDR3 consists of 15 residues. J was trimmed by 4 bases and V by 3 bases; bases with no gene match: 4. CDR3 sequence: CASSFIAGEYNEQFF. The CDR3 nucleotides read TGTGCCAGCAGTTTTATAGCGGGAGAGTACAATGAGCAGTTCTTC.

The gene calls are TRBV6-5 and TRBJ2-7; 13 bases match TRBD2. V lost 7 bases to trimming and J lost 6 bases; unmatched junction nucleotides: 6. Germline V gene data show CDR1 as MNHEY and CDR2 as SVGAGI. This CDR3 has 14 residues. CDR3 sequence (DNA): TGTGCCAGCAAAAGACTAGCGGGAGGACGCGAGCAGTACTTC. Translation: CASKRLAGGREQYF.

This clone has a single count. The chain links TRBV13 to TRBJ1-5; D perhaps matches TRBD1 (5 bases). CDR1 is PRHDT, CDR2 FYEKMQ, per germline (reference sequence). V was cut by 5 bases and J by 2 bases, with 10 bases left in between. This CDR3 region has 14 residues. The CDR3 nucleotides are TGTGCCAGCAGCGCAGGGATGGGCAATCAGCCCCAGCATTTT. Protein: CASSAGMGNQPQHF. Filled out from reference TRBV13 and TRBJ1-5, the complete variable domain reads AAGVIQSPRHLIKEKRETATLKCYPIPRHDTVYWYQQGPGQDPQFLISFYEKMQSDKGSIPDRFSAQQFSDYHSELNMSSLELGDSALYFCASSAGMGNQPQHFGDGTRLSIL.